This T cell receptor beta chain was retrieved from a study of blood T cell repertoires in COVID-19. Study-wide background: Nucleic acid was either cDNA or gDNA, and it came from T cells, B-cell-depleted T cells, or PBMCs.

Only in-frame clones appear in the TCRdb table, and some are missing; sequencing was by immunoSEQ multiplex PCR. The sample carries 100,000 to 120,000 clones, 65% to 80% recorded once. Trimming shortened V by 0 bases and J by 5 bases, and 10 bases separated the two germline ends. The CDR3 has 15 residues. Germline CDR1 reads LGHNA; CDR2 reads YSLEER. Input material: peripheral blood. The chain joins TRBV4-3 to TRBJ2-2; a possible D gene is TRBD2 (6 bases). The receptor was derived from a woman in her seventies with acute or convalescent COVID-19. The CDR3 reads CASSQDGRRTGELFF. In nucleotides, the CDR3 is TGCGCCAGCAGCCAAGATGGGAGGCGGACCGGGGAGCTGTTTTTT.